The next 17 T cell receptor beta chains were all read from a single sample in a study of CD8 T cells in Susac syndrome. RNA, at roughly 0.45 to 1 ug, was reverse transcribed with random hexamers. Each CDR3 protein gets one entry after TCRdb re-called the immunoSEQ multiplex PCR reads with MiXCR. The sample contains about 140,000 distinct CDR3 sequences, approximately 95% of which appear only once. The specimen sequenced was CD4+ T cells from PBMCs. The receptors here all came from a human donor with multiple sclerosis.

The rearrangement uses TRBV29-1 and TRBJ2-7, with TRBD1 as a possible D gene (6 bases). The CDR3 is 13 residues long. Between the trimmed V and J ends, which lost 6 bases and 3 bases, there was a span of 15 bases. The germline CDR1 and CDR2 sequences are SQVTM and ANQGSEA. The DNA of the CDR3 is TGCAGCGTGCAGGGACACAATTTCTACGAGCAGTACTTC. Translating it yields CSVQGHNFYEQYF.

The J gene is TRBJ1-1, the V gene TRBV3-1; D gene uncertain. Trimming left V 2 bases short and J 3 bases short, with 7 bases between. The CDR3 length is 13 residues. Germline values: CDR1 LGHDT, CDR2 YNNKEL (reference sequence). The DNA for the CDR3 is TGTGCCAGCAGCCAATACACCTACACTGAAGCTTTCTTT. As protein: CASSQYTYTEAFF.

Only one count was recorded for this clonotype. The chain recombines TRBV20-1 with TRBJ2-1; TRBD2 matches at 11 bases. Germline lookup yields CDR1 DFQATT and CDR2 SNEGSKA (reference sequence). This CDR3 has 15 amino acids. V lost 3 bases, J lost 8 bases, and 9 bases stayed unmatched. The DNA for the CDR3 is TGCAGTGCTAGGGTAGCGGGAGGGCCCTCGGATGAGCAGTTCTTC. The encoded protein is CSARVAGGPSDEQFF.

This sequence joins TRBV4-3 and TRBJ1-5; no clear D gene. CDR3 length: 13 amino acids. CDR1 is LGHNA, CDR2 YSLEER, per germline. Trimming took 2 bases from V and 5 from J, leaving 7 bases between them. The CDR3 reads CASSQMRYQPQHF. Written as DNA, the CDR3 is TGCGCCAGCAGCCAAATGAGGTATCAGCCCCAGCATTTT.

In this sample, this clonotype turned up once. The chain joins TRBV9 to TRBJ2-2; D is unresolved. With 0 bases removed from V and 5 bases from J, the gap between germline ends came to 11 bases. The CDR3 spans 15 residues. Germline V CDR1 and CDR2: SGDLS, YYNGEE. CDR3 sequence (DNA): TGTGCCAGCAGCGTAGAGGCACTTTCAACCGGGGAGCTGTTTTTT. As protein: CASSVEALSTGELFF.

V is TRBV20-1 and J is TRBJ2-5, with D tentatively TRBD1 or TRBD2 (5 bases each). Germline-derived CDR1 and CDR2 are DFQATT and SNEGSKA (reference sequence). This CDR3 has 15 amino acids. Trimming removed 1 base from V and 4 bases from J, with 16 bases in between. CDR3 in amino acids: CSARAGQSTGETQYF. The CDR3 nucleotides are TGCAGTGCTAGAGCGGGGCAGTCTACGGGAGAGACCCAGTACTTC.

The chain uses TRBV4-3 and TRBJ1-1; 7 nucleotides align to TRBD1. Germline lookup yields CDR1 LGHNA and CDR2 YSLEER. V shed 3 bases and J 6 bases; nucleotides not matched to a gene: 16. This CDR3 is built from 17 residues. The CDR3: CASSHPKGVQGSAEAFF. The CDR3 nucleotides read TGCGCCAGCAGCCACCCAAAGGGTGTACAGGGGTCCGCTGAAGCTTTCTTT.

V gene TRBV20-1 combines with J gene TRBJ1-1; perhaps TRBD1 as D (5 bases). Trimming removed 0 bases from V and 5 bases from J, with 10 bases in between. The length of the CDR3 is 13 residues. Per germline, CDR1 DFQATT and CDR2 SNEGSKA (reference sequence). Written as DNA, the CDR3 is TGCAGTGCTAGAGAGGAGGGGTGGACTGAAGCTTTCTTT. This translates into CSAREEGWTEAFF.

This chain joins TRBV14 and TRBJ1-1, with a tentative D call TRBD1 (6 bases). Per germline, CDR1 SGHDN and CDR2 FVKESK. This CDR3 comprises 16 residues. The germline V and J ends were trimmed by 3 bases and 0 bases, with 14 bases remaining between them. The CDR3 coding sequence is TGTGCCAGCAGCCACTGGACAGACCACATGAACACTGAAGCTTTCTTT. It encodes CASSHWTDHMNTEAFF.

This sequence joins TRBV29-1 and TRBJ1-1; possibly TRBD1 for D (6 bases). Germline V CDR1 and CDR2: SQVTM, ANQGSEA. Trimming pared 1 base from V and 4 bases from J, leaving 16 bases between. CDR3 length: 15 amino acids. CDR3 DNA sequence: TGCAGCGTTGAAGGACAGACAGGACTCCCCACTGAAGCTTTCTTT. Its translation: CSVEGQTGLPTEAFF.

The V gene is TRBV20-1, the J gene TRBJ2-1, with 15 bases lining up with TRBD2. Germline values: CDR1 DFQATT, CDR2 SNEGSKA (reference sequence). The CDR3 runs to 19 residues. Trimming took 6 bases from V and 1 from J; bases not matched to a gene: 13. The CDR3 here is CSANSGLAGGPRSYNEQFF. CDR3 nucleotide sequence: TGCAGTGCCAACTCGGGACTAGCGGGGGGACCGAGATCCTACAATGAGCAGTTCTTC.

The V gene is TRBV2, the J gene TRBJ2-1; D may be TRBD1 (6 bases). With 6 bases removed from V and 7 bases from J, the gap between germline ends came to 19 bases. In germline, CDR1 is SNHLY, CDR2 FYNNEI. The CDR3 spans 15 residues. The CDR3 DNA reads TGTGCCAGCAGCCCCCTTAGGGGGATAGGGAATGAGCAGTTCTTC. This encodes CASSPLRGIGNEQFF.

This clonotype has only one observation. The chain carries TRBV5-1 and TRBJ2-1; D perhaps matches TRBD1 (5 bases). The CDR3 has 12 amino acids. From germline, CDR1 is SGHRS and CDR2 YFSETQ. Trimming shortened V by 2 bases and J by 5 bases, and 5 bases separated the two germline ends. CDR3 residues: CASSFRDNEQFF. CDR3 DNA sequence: TGCGCCAGCAGCTTCAGGGACAATGAGCAGTTCTTC.

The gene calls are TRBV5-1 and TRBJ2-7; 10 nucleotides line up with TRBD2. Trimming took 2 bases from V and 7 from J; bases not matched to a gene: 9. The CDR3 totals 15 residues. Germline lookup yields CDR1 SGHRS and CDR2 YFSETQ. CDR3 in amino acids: CASSFSLAGVTEQYF. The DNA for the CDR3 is TGCGCCAGCAGCTTTTCGCTAGCGGGAGTTACAGAGCAGTACTTC.

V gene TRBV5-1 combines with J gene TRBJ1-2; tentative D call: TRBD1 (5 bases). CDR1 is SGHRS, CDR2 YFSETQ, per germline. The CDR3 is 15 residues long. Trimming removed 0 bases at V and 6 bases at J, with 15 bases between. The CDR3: CASSLAGWDRNGYTF. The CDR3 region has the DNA TGCGCCAGCAGCTTGGCGGGGTGGGACCGGAATGGCTACACCTTC.

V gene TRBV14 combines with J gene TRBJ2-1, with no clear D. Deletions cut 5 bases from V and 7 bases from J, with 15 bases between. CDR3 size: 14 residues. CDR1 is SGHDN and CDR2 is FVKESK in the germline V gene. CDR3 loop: CASSNRPGRNEQFF. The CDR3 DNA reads TGTGCCAGCAGCAATAGGCCGGGTCGAAATGAGCAGTTCTTC.

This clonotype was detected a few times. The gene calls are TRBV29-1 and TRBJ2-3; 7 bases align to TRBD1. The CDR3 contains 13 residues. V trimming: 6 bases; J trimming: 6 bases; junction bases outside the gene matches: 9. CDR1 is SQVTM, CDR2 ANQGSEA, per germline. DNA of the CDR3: TGCAGCGTCGAGACAGGGTCCGGTGATACGCAGTATTTT. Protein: CSVETGSGDTQYF.